This section outlines one T cell receptor (beta chain) sequence together with its context. There are 14 residues in the CDR3. Germline lookup yields CDR1 SGHVS and CDR2 FQNEAQ. J gave up 7 bases and V 5 bases, and 2 bases lay outside the gene matches. The sample comes from a study of blood T cell repertoires in COVID-19. Study summary: Whether acute or convalescent, the COVID-19 samples came from the United States, Italy and Spain.

Assay used: immunoSEQ multiplex PCR; TCRdb lists only in-frame clones, some missing. Of 200,000 to 250,000 clones detected, around 88% appear once; the ten largest clones hold about 14%. The gene calls are TRBV7-8 and TRBJ2-2, with TRBD2 matching over 12 bases. Sequencing was done on a sample of PBMCs or T cells enriched from blood (not recorded which). This receptor was identified in a woman between 50 and 59 years old with acute COVID-19. The CDR3 DNA is TGTGCCAGCAGCGTGACTAGCGGGGGCGGGGAGCTGTTTTTT. Its protein product is CASSVTSGGGELFF.